A selection of T cell receptor beta chains follows, all from one sample in a study of blood T cell repertoires in COVID-19. Clones were read by immunoSEQ multiplex PCR, and TCRdb kept only the in-frame ones, dropping some. The data contain 130,000 to 150,000 clones, under 90% of them singletons. Material: peripheral blood. The receptors here all came from a human donor in a cohort sampled during active COVID-19. The CDR3 runs from the conserved cysteine through the conserved F or W. A D gene is named only where the DNA matches it firmly. The size entry is marked missing in some rows and otherwise reads once, few, many or a size class.

j_gene | v_gene | d_gene | abundance | CDR3aa | CDR3nt
TRBJ2-5 | TRBV5-1 | . | . | CASSSGRGQETQYF | TGCGCCAGCAGCTCTGGTAGGGGGCAAGAGACCCAGTACTTC
TRBJ1-1 | TRBV23-1 | . | few | CASSQSSMESESNTEAFF | TGCGCCAGCAGTCAATCGAGTATGGAATCGGAGTCGAACACTGAAGCTTTCTTT
TRBJ2-3 | TRBV9 | TRBD2 | . | CASSTTWTSGLGDTQYF | TGTGCCAGCAGCACTACTTGGACTAGCGGGCTAGGAGATACGCAGTATTTT
TRBJ1-4 | TRBV7-9 | . | . | CASSSLGGTNEKLFF | TGTGCCAGCAGCTCCTTGGGAGGGACTAATGAAAAACTGTTTTTT
TRBJ2-7 | TRBV9 | . | . | CASSVDGGYEQYF | TGTGCCAGCAGCGTAGACGGGGGCTACGAGCAGTACTTC
TRBJ2-3 | TRBV7-2 | TRBD1 | . | CASSLLPGTGGTDTQYF | TGTGCCAGCAGCTTACTTCCCGGGACAGGCGGCACAGATACGCAGTATTTT
TRBJ2-2 | TRBV19 | . | . | CASSIGIANTGELFF | TGTGCCAGTAGTATAGGCATAGCGAACACCGGGGAGCTGTTTTTT
TRBJ2-3 | TRBV11-2 | . | few | CASSLIGGRRDTQYF | TGTGCCAGCAGCTTGATAGGTGGGCGAAGAGATACGCAGTATTTT
TRBJ2-3 | TRBV14 | . | once | CASSQVRDTQYF | TGTGCCAGCAGCCAAGTTAGAGATACGCAGTATTTT
TRBJ2-2 | TRBV7-8 | TRBD1 | . | CASSPWDRPQGGELFF | TGTGCCAGCAGCCCATGGGACAGGCCCCAGGGCGGGGAGCTGTTTTTT
TRBJ1-1 | TRBV9 | TRBD1 | . | CASSVVAGGNTEAFF | TGTGCCAGCAGCGTAGTGGCAGGGGGGAACACTGAAGCTTTCTTT
TRBJ1-2 | TRBV19 | . | . | CASSIGGRRNYGYTF | TGTGCCAGTAGTATTGGGGGCCGGAGGAACTATGGCTACACCTTC
TRBJ2-3 | TRBV4-2 | TRBD2 | . | CASSQARGGTDTQYF | TGTGCCAGCAGCCAAGCTCGGGGGGGCACAGATACGCAGTATTTT